The clone carrying this T cell receptor beta chain has only a few counts. This specimen belongs to a study of T cell repertoires in cytomegalovirus infection. Trimming left V 5 bases short and J 3 bases short, with 17 bases between. Per germline, CDR1 SGHTA and CDR2 FQGTGA. The CDR3 sequence is 15 residues long. TCRdb fed the reads into MiXCR, producing one record per CDR3 protein. Found here are some 700,000 distinct CDR3 sequences, 35% to 45% of them singletons; the top ten hold under 3.5%. This rearrangement joins TRBV7-3 to TRBJ2-7, with no clear D. This TCR was recovered from a human donor in good health (CMV status not recorded). Some clones in this sample may be carry-over from other donors' samples. Sequenced: PBMCs. As DNA, the CDR3 is TGTGCCAGCAGCCCCTCCGGGCAGCGAGGCTACGAGCAGTACTTC. Residues: CASSPSGQRGYEQYF.